This TCR beta chain was identified in a study of cytomegalovirus exposure and HLA in healthy donors. Study observations and caveats: In a later analysis, TCR beta V- and J-gene trimming showed a link to a missense DCLRE1C variant.

A remark on this clone: Its matching antigen is unknown.

Germline loops: CDR1 MNHEY, CDR2 SMNVEV (reference sequence). Trimming took 2 bases from V and 5 from J; bases not matched to a gene: 6. The CDR3 runs to 15 residues. The PCR had 60 Vbeta and 13 Jbeta primers. The method was immunoSEQ multiplex PCR; TCRdb's version includes in-frame clones alone and lacks a portion of them. The repertoire consists of some 200,000 clones, with 76% occurring once and the leading ten covering 0.63%. The clonotype was recovered from a man aged 18 to 29 in good health and CMV-seronegative. The sample taken for sequencing was PBMCs. V usage is TRBV27 and J usage is TRBJ2-3, with TRBD2 identical over 8 bases. For the CDR3, the DNA is TGTGCCAGCAGTTTAAAAGCGGGAGTGGGAGATACGCAGTATTTT. Its protein product is CASSLKAGVGDTQYF.